This record covers a single TCR beta chain. This sample is part of a study of blood T cell repertoires in COVID-19. Background on the study: PBMCs, B-cell-depleted T cells, or T cells provided the cDNA or gDNA that made up the material.

Trimming pared 1 base from V and 8 bases from J, leaving 11 bases between. The CDR3 sequence is 13 residues long. The data were produced by immunoSEQ multiplex PCR, yet TCRdb's version contains in-frame clones alone and is incomplete. Of roughly 160,000 clones in the sample, around 87% were seen once. This chain connects TRBV12-3 or TRBV12-4 to TRBJ1-2; D is undetermined. This sequence originates from a man between 60 and 70 years old with COVID-19, enrolled during active disease. Material: peripheral blood. CDR3 sequence (DNA): TGTGCCAGCAGTTTAGACTGGTGGGAGGGCTACACCTTC. Translating gives CASSLDWWEGYTF.